A selection of T cell receptor beta chains follows, all from one sample in a study of blood T cell repertoires in COVID-19. The method was immunoSEQ multiplex PCR; TCRdb's version includes in-frame clones alone and lacks a portion of them. Of 200,000 to 250,000 clones detected, more than 75% appear once; the ten largest clones hold about 12%. Sequenced material: peripheral blood. The origin of the receptors is a man older than 75 with acute or convalescent COVID-19. Each CDR3 is given with its conserved first and last residue. D genes are given only for firm matches. For some rows the clone size is stated as once, few or many, or as a class when expanded; others skip it.

D | J | size | V | CDR3 | DNA
TRBD1 | TRBJ1-5 | NA | TRBV27 | CASSRQGRGWPQHF | TGTGCCAGCAGTCGACAGGGGCGGGGGTGGCCCCAGCATTTT
NA | TRBJ1-3 | once | TRBV19 | CASSHQGSAGNTIYF | TGTGCCAGTAGCCACCAGGGGTCGGCTGGAAACACCATATATTTT
NA | TRBJ2-7 | NA | TRBV7-3 | CASSQQVSSEQYF | TGTGCCAGCAGCCAGCAGGTTTCCTCCGAGCAGTACTTC
NA | TRBJ2-7 | NA | TRBV28 | CASSLLEGEQYF | TGTGCCAGCAGTCTCCTTGAGGGCGAGCAGTACTTC
NA | TRBJ1-4 | NA | TRBV28 | CASSLGGAWEKLFF | TGTGCCAGCAGTTTAGGGGGGGCATGGGAAAAACTGTTTTTT
TRBD1 | TRBJ1-1 | NA | TRBV19 | CASSPRTGGNTEAFF | TGTGCCAGTAGTCCCAGGACAGGGGGGAACACTGAAGCTTTCTTT
NA | TRBJ1-3 | once | TRBV4-1 | CASSQTEVSGNTIYF | TGCGCCAGCAGCCAAACGGAGGTCTCTGGAAACACCATATATTTT
NA | TRBJ1-5 | NA | TRBV2 | CASSGQVNQPQHF | TGTGCCAGCAGTGGACAGGTAAATCAGCCCCAGCATTTT
NA | TRBJ1-1 | NA | TRBV6-6 | CASSYQGGTEAFF | TGTGCCAGCAGTTACCAGGGTGGGACTGAAGCTTTCTTT
TRBD1 | TRBJ2-7 | once | TRBV19 | CASSIGRQGDYEQYF | TGTGCCAGTAGTATCGGCCGACAGGGGGACTACGAGCAGTACTTC
TRBD1 | TRBJ1-5 | NA | TRBV5-1 | CASTATGGAEQPQHF | TGCGCCAGCACAGCGACAGGGGGCGCAGAACAGCCCCAGCATTTT
NA | TRBJ2-2 | NA | TRBV6-4 | CASSVRGDISSGELFF | TGTGCCAGCAGTGTTCGTGGGGACATCTCGTCCGGGGAGCTGTTTTTT
NA | TRBJ1-1 | NA | TRBV7-9 | CASSLLETEAFF | TGTGCCAGCAGCCTTCTAGAGACTGAAGCTTTCTTT
TRBD1 | TRBJ1-1 | NA | TRBV5-4 | CASSVTGGRTEAFF | TGTGCCAGCAGCGTCACAGGGGGCAGAACTGAAGCTTTCTTT
TRBD1 | TRBJ2-3 | NA | TRBV18 | CASSPRGTGDDTQYF | TGTGCCAGCTCACCCCGCGGGACAGGGGACGATACGCAGTATTTT
NA | TRBJ2-7 | NA | TRBV9 | CASSLDSMSYEQYF | TGTGCCAGCAGCCTTGACAGTATGTCCTACGAGCAGTACTTC
NA | TRBJ1-5 | once | TRBV5-6 | CASSLRSSSPNSNQPQHF | TGTGCCAGCAGCCTCCGGTCCTCCTCTCCGAATAGCAATCAGCCCCAGCATTTT
TRBD1 | TRBJ2-7 | once | TRBV18 | CASSPDRGLYEQYF | TGTGCCAGCTCACCCGACAGGGGGCTCTACGAGCAGTACTTC
TRBD1 | TRBJ1-2 | NA | TRBV5-8 | CASSATGGYGYTF | TGTGCCAGCAGCGCGACAGGGGGCTATGGCTACACCTTC
TRBD2 | TRBJ2-4 | NA | TRBV14 | CASSQEGAGLAGKNIQYF | TGTGCCAGCAGCCAAGAGGGGGCTGGACTAGCGGGAAAAAACATTCAGTACTTC
NA | TRBJ2-1 | NA | TRBV6-4 | CASSAQAGSGEQFF | TGTGCCAGCAGTGCGCAGGCGGGGAGCGGCGAGCAGTTCTTC
NA | TRBJ1-2 | NA | TRBV28 | CASSLGGDNYGYTF | TGTGCCAGCAGTTTAGGAGGGGATAACTATGGCTACACCTTC
NA | TRBJ2-5 | NA | TRBV5-1 | CASSLPTVRETQYF | TGCGCCAGCAGCTTGCCGACTGTCCGGGAGACCCAGTACTTC
NA | TRBJ2-7 | NA | TRBV10-1 | CASSETYEQYF | TGCGCCAGCAGCGAAACTTACGAGCAGTACTTC
TRBD1 | TRBJ2-6 | NA | TRBV14 | CASSQGAGGANVLTF | TGTGCCAGCAGTCAGGGGGCTGGCGGGGCCAACGTCCTGACTTTC
TRBD1 | TRBJ1-1 | NA | TRBV3-1/TRBV3-2 | CASSETGDRGTSFF | TGTGCCAGCAGCGAGACCGGGGACAGGGGTACATCTTTCTTT
NA | TRBJ1-6 | NA | TRBV28 | CASTPRFYNSPLHF | TGTGCCAGCACCCCCCGGTTCTATAATTCACCCCTCCACTTT
NA | TRBJ1-6 | NA | TRBV28 | CASILERGLYNSPLHF | TGTGCCAGCATCCTCGAGCGGGGGCTTTATAATTCACCCCTCCACTTT